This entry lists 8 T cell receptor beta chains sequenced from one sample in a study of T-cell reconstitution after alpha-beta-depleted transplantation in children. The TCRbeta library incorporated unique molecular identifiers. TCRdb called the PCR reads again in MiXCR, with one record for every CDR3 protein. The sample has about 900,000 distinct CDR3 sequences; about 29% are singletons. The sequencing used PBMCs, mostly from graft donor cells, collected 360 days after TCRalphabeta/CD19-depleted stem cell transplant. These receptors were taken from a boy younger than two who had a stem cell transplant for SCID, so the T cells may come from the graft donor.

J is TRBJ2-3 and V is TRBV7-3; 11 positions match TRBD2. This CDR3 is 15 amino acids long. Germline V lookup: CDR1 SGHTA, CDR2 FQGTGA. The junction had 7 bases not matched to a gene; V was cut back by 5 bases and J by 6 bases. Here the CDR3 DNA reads TGTGCCAGCAGCCGTAGCGGGGGGGTTTCGGATACGCAGTATTTT. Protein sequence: CASSRSGGVSDTQYF.

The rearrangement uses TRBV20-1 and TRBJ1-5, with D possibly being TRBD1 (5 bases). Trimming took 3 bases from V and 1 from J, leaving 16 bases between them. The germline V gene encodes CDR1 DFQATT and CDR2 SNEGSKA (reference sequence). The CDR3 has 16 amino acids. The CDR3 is CSASWFRGASNQPQHF. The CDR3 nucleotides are TGCAGTGCTAGCTGGTTTCGAGGGGCCAGCAATCAGCCCCAGCATTTT.

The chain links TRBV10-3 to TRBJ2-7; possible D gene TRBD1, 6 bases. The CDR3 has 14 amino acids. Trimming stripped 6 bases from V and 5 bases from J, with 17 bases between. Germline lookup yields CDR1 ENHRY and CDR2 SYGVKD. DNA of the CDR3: TGTGCCATCAGGCCCCAGCAGGGGTTCCACGAGCAGTACTTC. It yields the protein CAIRPQQGFHEQYF.

The chain's CDR3 is CASSSLLLAGEDNEQFF. The CDR3 nucleotides read TGTGCCAGCAGCTCCCTGCTCCTAGCGGGGGAAGACAATGAGCAGTTCTTC. This sequence joins TRBV7-9 and TRBJ2-1; TRBD2 agrees at 10 bases. The CDR3 is 17 residues long. The germline V gene has CDR1 SEHNR and CDR2 FQNEAQ (reference sequence). J gave up 5 bases and V 4 bases, and 11 bases lay outside the gene matches.

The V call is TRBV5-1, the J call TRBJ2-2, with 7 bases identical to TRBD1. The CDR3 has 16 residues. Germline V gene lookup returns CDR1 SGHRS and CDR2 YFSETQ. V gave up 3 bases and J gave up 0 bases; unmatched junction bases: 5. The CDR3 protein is CASSSETGTNTGELFF. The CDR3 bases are TGCGCCAGCAGCTCCGAGACAGGGACGAACACCGGGGAGCTGTTTTTT.

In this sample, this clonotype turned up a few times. The CDR3 reads CASSRDAEAFF. CDR3 in DNA: TGTGCCAGCAGTCGGGACGCTGAAGCTTTCTTT. The chain employs TRBV6-1 and TRBJ1-1; perhaps TRBD1 as D (5 bases). The CDR3 length is 11 residues. V was cut by 5 bases and J by 6 bases, with 7 bases left in between. CDR1 is MNHNS, CDR2 SASEGT, per germline.

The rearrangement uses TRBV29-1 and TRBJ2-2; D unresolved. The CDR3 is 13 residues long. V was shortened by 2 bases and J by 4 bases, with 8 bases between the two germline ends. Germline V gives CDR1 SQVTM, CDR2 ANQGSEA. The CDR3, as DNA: TGCAGCGTTGAATTCGGGCGCACCGGGGAGCTGTTTTTT. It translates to CSVEFGRTGELFF.

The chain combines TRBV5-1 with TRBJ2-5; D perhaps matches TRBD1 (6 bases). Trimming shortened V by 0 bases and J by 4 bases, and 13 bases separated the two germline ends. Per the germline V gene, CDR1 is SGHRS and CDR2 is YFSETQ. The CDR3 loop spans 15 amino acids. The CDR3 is CASSLALQGRETQYF. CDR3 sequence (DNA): TGCGCCAGCAGCTTGGCCCTACAGGGCCGAGAGACCCAGTACTTC.